This TCR beta chain was retrieved from a study of blood T cell repertoires in COVID-19. Study at large: Acute and convalescent COVID-19 specimens originated in the United States, Italy and Spain. Nucleic acid was either cDNA or gDNA, and it came from T cells, B-cell-depleted T cells, or PBMCs.

Germline-derived CDR1 and CDR2 are MGHRA and YSYEKL. CDR3 length equals 14 residues. The germline V and J ends were trimmed by 0 bases and 7 bases, with 12 bases remaining between them. Authors' data handling: Amplification of reference gene primers was used by the study to estimate nucleated cell counts. Only in-frame clones appear in the TCRdb table, and some are missing; sequencing was by immunoSEQ multiplex PCR. That table gives V, J and clone size, and the DNA gave D and trimming. The data hold about 200,000 clones, with roughly 89% observed a single time. The material sequenced was peripheral blood. This sequence was found in a man younger than 40 who had recovered from COVID-19. The V and J genes are TRBV4-1 and TRBJ1-2; D is perhaps TRBD1 (5 bases). The CDR3 spells CASSQDHRGSGYTF. For the CDR3, the DNA is TGCGCCAGCAGCCAAGATCATAGGGGTAGTGGCTACACCTTC.